These 27 T cell receptor beta chains originate from one sample sequenced in a study of cytomegalovirus exposure and HLA in healthy donors. Produced via immunoSEQ multiplex PCR; TCRdb's table is partial and in-frame only. The profile shows approximately 220,000 clones, 75% to 90% of them singletons. The sequencing input was PBMCs. Receptor source: a woman in her 30s in good health and CMV-seropositive.

The V and J genes are TRBV29-1 and TRBJ2-7; D is possibly TRBD1 (5 bases). The CDR3 is 13 amino acids. V was clipped by 4 bases and J by 2 bases, with 12 bases between them. From germline, CDR1 is SQVTM and CDR2 ANQGSEA. CDR3 protein: CSVAPTATYEQYF. The CDR3 region has the DNA TGCAGCGTTGCGCCGACAGCTACCTACGAGCAGTACTTC.

This sequence joins TRBV7-2 and TRBJ1-5; D uncertain. V was clipped by 2 bases and J by 4 bases, with 3 bases between them. CDR3 length: 12 amino acids. Germline CDR1 is SGHTA and CDR2 is FQGNSA. CDR3 in DNA: TGTGCCAGCAGCTTACCTAATCAGCCCCAGCATTTT. This codes for CASSLPNQPQHF. Variable domain in full (rest from reference TRBV7-2 and TRBJ1-5): GAGVSQSPSNKVTEKGKDVELRCDPISGHTALYWYRQSLGQGLEFLIYFQGNSAPDKSGLPSDRFSAERTGGSVSTLTIQRTQQEDSAVYLCASSLPNQPQHFGDGTRLSIL.

The rearrangement joins TRBV2 to TRBJ2-5; TRBD1 might be the D (5 bases). V lost 5 bases, J lost 2 bases, and 9 bases lay in between. The CDR3 loop spans 13 amino acids. CDR1 and CDR2 from the germline V gene are SNHLY and FYNNEI. DNA for the CDR3: TGTGCCAGCAGTCAACAGGTACAAGAGACCCAGTACTTC. Protein: CASSQQVQETQYF.

The rearrangement uses TRBV27 and TRBJ2-7; D unresolved. Trimming pared 1 base from V and 6 bases from J, leaving 10 bases between. CDR3 length: 13 residues. CDR1 is MNHEY and CDR2 is SMNVEV in the germline V gene (reference sequence). The CDR3 sequence: CASSLLGRFEQYF. Here the CDR3 DNA reads TGTGCCAGCAGTTTATTAGGACGATTCGAGCAGTACTTC.

The V call is TRBV14, the J call TRBJ2-7; D not resolved. Germline V gene sequence: CDR1 SGHDN, CDR2 FVKESK. This CDR3 spans 13 amino acids. V was cut by 0 bases and J by 2 bases, with 5 bases left in between. The chain's CDR3 is CASSQDSPYEQYF. CDR3 DNA sequence: TGTGCCAGCAGCCAAGATTCGCCCTACGAGCAGTACTTC.

This clone was counted a single time. The chain uses TRBV5-6 and TRBJ2-1, with a weak D call TRBD2 (6 bases). The ends were cut back, 4 bases at V and 6 bases at J, with 8 bases in the middle. Per germline, CDR1 SGHDT and CDR2 YYEEEE. The CDR3 loop spans 12 amino acids. The CDR3 region has the DNA TGTGCCAGCAGCGAGACTAGCAATGAGCAGTTCTTC. Protein sequence: CASSETSNEQFF. Variable domain in full (rest from reference TRBV5-6 and TRBJ2-1): DAGVTQSPTHLIKTRGQQVTLRCSPKSGHDTVSWYQQALGQGPQFIFQYYEEEERQRGNFPDRFSGHQFPNYSSELNVNALLLGDSALYLCASSETSNEQFFGPGTRLTVL.

The V and J genes are TRBV28 and TRBJ2-2; D unclear. The V end was cut by 6 bases, the J end by 2 bases, with 7 bases between. The germline V gene encodes CDR1 MDHEN and CDR2 SYDVKM. This CDR3 has 13 residues. CDR3 loop: CASREPNTGELFF. The DNA of the CDR3 is TGTGCCAGCAGGGAACCAAACACCGGGGAGCTGTTTTTT.

This chain joins TRBV5-1 and TRBJ1-5; D is unresolved. Germline lookup yields CDR1 SGHRS and CDR2 YFSETQ. The V end lost 1 base, the J end lost 3 bases, and 11 bases lay between the germline ends. CDR3 size: 15 residues. In DNA, the CDR3 is TGCGCCAGCAGCTTGAGTCCAGGAGTCAATCAGCCCCAGCATTTT. It translates to CASSLSPGVNQPQHF.

This clone was counted only a few times. The chain carries TRBV4-2 and TRBJ2-7; D is possibly TRBD2 (6 bases). The CDR3 has 16 amino acids. Germline CDR1 LGHNA, CDR2 YNFKEQ. Trimming removed 1 base from V and 0 bases from J, with 13 bases in between. CDR3 DNA: TGTGCCAGCAGCCAAGCCAGCGGGCAACTCTCCTACGAGCAGTACTTC. It yields the protein CASSQASGQLSYEQYF.

This chain uses TRBV25-1 with TRBJ1-2; tentatively, D is TRBD1 (5 bases). Germline values: CDR1 MGHDK, CDR2 SYGVNS. Trimming shortened V by 5 bases and J by 1 base, and 20 bases separated the two germline ends. This CDR3 comprises 17 residues. The DNA of the CDR3 is TGTGCCAGCAGTTCGTCACCGGGAGGGACCTATAACTATGGCTACACCTTC. As protein: CASSSSPGGTYNYGYTF.

The chain uses TRBV4-3 and TRBJ1-2; 8 bases agree with TRBD1. Germline V CDR1 and CDR2: LGHNA, YSLEER. This CDR3 comprises 17 residues. V lost 0 bases, J lost 7 bases, and 13 bases stayed unmatched. The CDR3 DNA follows: TGCGCCAGCAGCCAAGATACGGCTCGGACAGGGCGAGGTGGCTACACCTTC. It is translated as CASSQDTARTGRGGYTF.

The rearrangement joins TRBV5-5 to TRBJ2-7; D may be TRBD1 (6 bases). V gave up 4 bases and J gave up 3 bases, with 20 bases separating them. Looked up from germline, CDR1 is SGHKS and CDR2 is YYEKEE (reference sequence). The CDR3 loop spans 16 amino acids. This CDR3 is CASSRQAVSPHYEQYF. The CDR3 DNA reads TGTGCCAGCAGCAGACAGGCCGTTTCCCCCCACTACGAGCAGTACTTC.

V is TRBV6-1 and J is TRBJ1-2, with 9 bases matching TRBD1. The V and J ends lost 1 base and 5 bases, in that order; junction bases with no gene match: 2. Germline assignment: CDR1 MNHNS and CDR2 SASEGT. The CDR3 has 14 residues. CDR3: CASSEGDREYGYTF. CDR3 nucleotide sequence: TGTGCCAGCAGTGAAGGGGACAGGGAATATGGCTACACCTTC.

The chain joins TRBV2 to TRBJ2-7, with 10 bases aligning to TRBD2. The junction had 5 bases not matched to a gene; V was cut back by 4 bases and J by 5 bases. The CDR3 length is 14 residues. Germline CDR1 reads SNHLY; CDR2 reads FYNNEI. CDR3 residues: CASSVILAGDEQYF. CDR3 DNA sequence: TGTGCCAGCAGTGTCATCCTAGCGGGAGACGAGCAGTACTTC.

The J gene is TRBJ1-2, the V gene TRBV30, with 7 bases aligning to TRBD1. The CDR3 contains 14 residues. The germline CDR1 and CDR2 sequences are GTSNPN and SVGIG (reference sequence). V lost 0 bases, J lost 3 bases, and 4 bases stayed unmatched. CDR3 sequence: CAWSVTGKDYGYTF. The CDR3 bases are TGTGCCTGGAGTGTGACAGGGAAAGACTATGGCTACACCTTC.

The V call is TRBV6-1, the J call TRBJ1-2, with D uncertain. V shed 6 bases and J shed 4 bases, with 9 bases lying between them. The length of the CDR3 is 12 residues. Germline CDR1 MNHNS, CDR2 SASEGT. In DNA form, the CDR3 reads TGTGCCAGCAGGCTGAATCTCTATGGCTACACCTTC. This translates into CASRLNLYGYTF.

The V call is TRBV4-2, the J call TRBJ1-5, with no clear D. V was pared by 6 bases and J by 0 bases, with 12 bases between. The CDR3 covers 15 residues. CDR1 and CDR2 from the germline V gene are LGHNA and YNFKEQ. CDR3 in DNA: TGTGCCAGCAGTTACGAGGCGTTTAGCAATCAGCCCCAGCATTTT. Translating it yields CASSYEAFSNQPQHF.

A single count supports this clone. The chain links TRBV15 to TRBJ2-3, with D hard to call. V was trimmed by 0 bases and J by 4 bases, leaving 5 bases between them. The CDR3 totals 13 residues. CDR1 and CDR2 from the germline V gene are LNHNV and YYDKDF (reference sequence). CDR3 DNA: TGTGCCACCAGCAGAGATTTCGCAGATACGCAGTATTTT. Translation: CATSRDFADTQYF.

This clone was observed once. The chain uses TRBV27 and TRBJ2-7, with D perhaps assigned TRBD1 or TRBD2 (6 bases each). The germline V gene has CDR1 MNHEY and CDR2 SMNVEV (reference sequence). V gave up 2 bases and J gave up 5 bases, with 13 bases separating them. The CDR3 runs to 14 residues. The CDR3 DNA reads as TGTGCCAGCAGTTTACGCCGGGGGCGAGACGAGCAGTACTTC. This sequence encodes CASSLRRGRDEQYF.

J is TRBJ2-3 and V is TRBV7-8; TRBD2 is a possible D gene (5 bases). Germline V gene lookup returns CDR1 SGHVS and CDR2 FQNEAQ. Trimming removed 1 base from V and 4 bases from J, with 12 bases in between. The CDR3 is 15 residues long. The CDR3 is CASSLEEVRSDTQYF. The CDR3 nucleotides read TGTGCCAGCAGCTTAGAGGAGGTGAGGTCAGATACGCAGTATTTT.

The chain joins TRBV15 to TRBJ2-1, with D perhaps TRBD2 (6 bases). CDR1 LNHNV and CDR2 YYDKDF come from the germline V gene (reference sequence). The CDR3 runs 16 residues. Trimming shortened V by 0 bases and J by 1 base, and 10 bases separated the two germline ends. The CDR3 is CATSRELAGSYNEQFF. The CDR3 DNA sequence: TGTGCCACCAGCAGAGAATTGGCGGGATCCTACAATGAGCAGTTCTTC.

This clone showed up just once. This chain uses TRBV27 with TRBJ1-4, with 10 nucleotides matching TRBD1. The CDR3 is made up of 16 amino acids. The junction had 7 bases not matched to a gene; V was cut back by 5 bases and J by 4 bases. The germline V gene has CDR1 MNHEY and CDR2 SMNVEV (reference sequence). CDR3 in amino acids: CASSKDGTGVNEKLFF. The DNA for the CDR3 is TGTGCCAGCAGTAAAGATGGGACAGGGGTTAATGAAAAACTGTTTTTT.

The V and J genes are TRBV6-1 and TRBJ2-5; D ambiguous. Germline V CDR1 and CDR2: MNHNS, SASEGT. Between the trimmed V and J ends, which lost 2 bases and 4 bases, there was a span of 11 bases. The CDR3 has 14 amino acids. The CDR3 region is CASSELIKRETQYF. The DNA of the CDR3 is TGTGCCAGCAGTGAACTTATTAAGAGAGAGACCCAGTACTTC.

CDR3 coding DNA: TGTGCCAGCAGCCAAGAGGAAGGCTCTGGGGCCAACGTCCTGACTTTC. It is translated as CASSQEEGSGANVLTF. The V gene is TRBV4-2, the J gene TRBJ2-6; D ambiguous. The germline V gene has CDR1 LGHNA and CDR2 YNFKEQ. The CDR3 sequence is 16 residues long. Trimming pared 0 bases from V and 0 bases from J, leaving 6 bases between.

The gene calls are TRBV19 and TRBJ2-1; TRBD1 agrees at 9 bases. This CDR3 is 15 amino acids long. Germline V gene lookup returns CDR1 LNHDA and CDR2 SQIVND (reference sequence). The junction had 8 bases not matched to a gene; V was cut back by 7 bases and J by 4 bases. The CDR3 is CASTQQGARYNEQFF. The CDR3 coding sequence is TGTGCCAGTACCCAACAGGGGGCGCGTTACAATGAGCAGTTCTTC.

In its sample, this clone was seen many times. The chain carries TRBV5-1 and TRBJ2-3, with a tentative D call TRBD2 (6 bases). This CDR3 is built from 16 residues. V was clipped by 0 bases and J by 6 bases, with 17 bases between them. Germline loops: CDR1 SGHRS, CDR2 YFSETQ. The chain's CDR3 is CASSLDAGGMGDTQYF. CDR3 DNA sequence: TGCGCCAGCAGCTTGGATGCCGGGGGTATGGGTGATACGCAGTATTTT.

The rearrangement joins TRBV30 to TRBJ1-1; no definite D call. The CDR3 has 12 residues. V shed 5 bases and J shed 2 bases, with 9 bases lying between them. Germline lookup yields CDR1 GTSNPN and CDR2 SVGIG (reference sequence). In DNA form, the CDR3 reads TGTGCCTGGGCCGGCTATAACACTGAAGCTTTCTTT. Its translation: CAWAGYNTEAFF.